This entry features one T cell receptor (beta chain) sequence. What it binds is unknown. This record belongs to a study of cytomegalovirus exposure and HLA in healthy donors. Study background: An analysis done earlier identified 120 million or so unique TCR beta sequences from about 180 million T cells.

Both 60 Vbeta primers and 13 Jbeta primers went into the PCR. Profiled with immunoSEQ multiplex PCR; TCRdb holds only in-frame clones, not every one. Its listing shows 200,000 or so clones. The CDR3 runs to 17 residues. Study-wide findings and caveats: An analysis that came later showed most CMV-associated TCR beta chains appearing HLA-restricted.

This chain joins TRBV7-5 and TRBJ2-3; TRBD1, as called in the table, went unchecked against the DNA. TRBV7-5 is classified as a pseudogene. Sequencing was done on a sample of PBMCs. The origin of this receptor is a boy aged 5 to 17 in good health and CMV-seronegative. CDR3 protein: CVRSFVRDTLSTDTQYF. In nucleotides, the CDR3 is TGTGTCAGAAGCTTCGTACGGGACACCTTAAGCACAGATACGCAGTATTTT.